These T cell receptor beta chains were read from a single sample in a study of vaccination and CD4 T cells after COVID-19. TCRdb reanalysed the PCR reads using MiXCR and keeps one entry per CDR3 protein. The sample contains approximately 20,000 distinct CDR3 sequences, roughly 55% of which appear only once. No antigens are known for them. Specimen: CD4+ T cells from blood, cultured in vitro, collected before SARS-CoV-2 vaccination. The receptors shown here come from a human donor who had recovered from COVID-19. The CDR3 runs from the conserved cysteine through the conserved F or W. A D gene is named only where the DNA matches it firmly. For some rows the clone size is stated as once, few or many, or as a class when expanded; others skip it.

j_gene | v_gene | abundance | d_gene | len | CDR3aa | CDR3nt
TRBJ1-5 | TRBV6-2/TRBV6-3 | NA | TRBD1 | 19 | CASSSLWGQGVLGNQPQHF | TGTGCCAGCAGTTCCCTGTGGGGACAGGGGGTACTTGGCAATCAGCCCCAGCATTTT
TRBJ2-1 | TRBV28 | NA | NA | 15 | CASSSGLQPHNEQFF | TGTGCCAGCAGTTCGGGACTTCAACCCCACAATGAGCAGTTCTTC
TRBJ1-5 | TRBV7-2 | NA | NA | 16 | CASSLLAPHSNQPQHF | TGTGCCAGCAGCTTATTAGCACCCCATAGCAATCAGCCCCAGCATTTT
TRBJ2-1 | TRBV6-1 | few | NA | 13 | CASSEGSRTEQFF | TGTGCCAGCAGTGAAGGGTCCAGAACCGAGCAGTTCTTC
TRBJ1-1 | TRBV11-1 | NA | NA | 15 | CASSLAFRMNTEAFF | TGTGCCAGCAGCTTAGCGTTCCGGATGAACACTGAAGCTTTCTTT
TRBJ2-2 | TRBV20-1 | NA | NA | 13 | CSARDGNTGELFF | TGCAGTGCTAGAGATGGCAACACCGGGGAGCTGTTTTTT
TRBJ1-5 | TRBV7-2 | few | TRBD1 | 15 | CASSLAREGAGAQHF | TGTGCCAGCAGCTTAGCGCGGGAGGGGGCAGGGGCCCAGCATTTT
TRBJ2-7 | TRBV6-5 | few | TRBD1 | 15 | CASSYGNQGEGKQYF | TGTGCCAGCAGTTACGGTAACCAGGGGGAAGGGAAGCAGTACTTC
TRBJ1-6 | TRBV20-1 | NA | NA | 16 | CSARQGTSSYNSPLHF | TGCAGTGCTAGACAGGGCACGAGCTCCTATAATTCACCCCTCCACTTT
TRBJ1-1 | TRBV29-1 | NA | TRBD1 | 14 | CSVATGGDYTEAFF | TGCAGCGTTGCGACAGGGGGTGATTACACTGAAGCTTTCTTT
TRBJ2-3 | TRBV6-1 | few | NA | 12 | CASSDIGDTQYF | TGTGCCAGCAGTGATATTGGGGATACGCAGTATTTT
TRBJ1-6 | TRBV11-3 | once | NA | 13 | CASSFGQHSPLHF | TGTGCCAGCAGCTTTGGACAGCATTCACCCCTCCACTTT
TRBJ1-2 | TRBV7-8 | NA | NA | 13 | CASSVGQSYGYTF | TGTGCCAGCAGCGTCGGACAGAGCTATGGCTACACCTTC
TRBJ2-5 | TRBV19 | NA | TRBD1 | 15 | CASSTRTGNQETQYF | TGTGCCAGTAGTACCCGGACAGGGAACCAAGAGACCCAGTACTTC
TRBJ2-6 | TRBV7-2 | few | NA | 15 | CASSLDVSGANVLTF | TGTGCCAGCAGCTTAGATGTCTCTGGGGCCAACGTCCTGACTTTC
TRBJ2-3 | TRBV24-1 | few | TRBD2 | 16 | CATSDRTSGIGDTQYF | TGTGCCACCAGTGATCGGACTAGCGGGATAGGAGATACGCAGTATTTT
TRBJ2-4 | TRBV6-1 | once | TRBD1 | 14 | CASRRQGGKNIQYF | TGTGCCAGCAGACGACAGGGTGGCAAAAACATTCAGTACTTC
TRBJ1-5 | TRBV7-2 | NA | TRBD1 | 14 | CASSPGGGIQPQHF | TGTGCCAGCAGTCCAGGGGGGGGGATTCAGCCCCAGCATTTT
TRBJ1-5 | TRBV19 | NA | NA | 14 | CASREGGSNQPQHF | TGTGCCAGTAGGGAGGGGGGAAGCAATCAGCCCCAGCATTTT
TRBJ2-1 | TRBV11-3 | few | TRBD2 | 15 | CASSPSGGSYNEQFF | TGTGCCAGCAGCCCCAGCGGGGGCTCATACAATGAGCAGTTCTTC
TRBJ1-6 | TRBV2 | NA | NA | 15 | CASRQDGNYNSPLHF | TGTGCCAGCAGACAGGACGGCAACTATAATTCACCCCTCCACTTT
TRBJ1-2 | TRBV19 | NA | NA | 12 | CASSLAKGGYTF | TGTGCCAGTAGTTTAGCGAAGGGCGGCTACACCTTC
TRBJ1-1 | TRBV20-1 | NA | NA | 15 | CSARDGGRVSTEAFF | TGCAGTGCTAGAGATGGAGGCAGGGTTAGCACTGAAGCTTTCTTT
TRBJ1-2 | TRBV6-2/TRBV6-3 | once | TRBD1 | 13 | CASTETGGHGYTF | TGTGCCAGCACCGAGACAGGGGGTCATGGCTACACCTTC
TRBJ1-4 | TRBV12-3/TRBV12-4 | NA | TRBD1 | 15 | CASSLGQGLTEKLFF | TGTGCCAGCAGTTTAGGACAGGGACTTACTGAAAAACTGTTTTTT
TRBJ2-3 | TRBV7-3 | NA | TRBD2 | 16 | CASSLALAGNTDTQYF | TGTGCCAGCAGCTTAGCACTAGCGGGGAACACAGATACGCAGTATTTT
TRBJ1-1 | TRBV19 | NA | NA | 13 | CASSITARTEAFF | TGTGCCAGTAGTATAACGGCGCGCACTGAAGCTTTCTTT
TRBJ2-7 | TRBV7-2 | NA | NA | 17 | CASSSPLGRGISYEQYF | TGTGCCAGCAGCTCACCCCTTGGGCGGGGCATTTCCTACGAGCAGTACTTC